Below, 14 T cell receptor beta chains from the same sample are listed, as sequenced in a study of cytomegalovirus exposure and HLA in healthy donors. Amplification used 60 Vbeta primers and 13 Jbeta primers. TCRdb's table, derived via immunoSEQ multiplex PCR, lists solely in-frame clones and lacks some. The sample shows 100,000 to 150,000 clones, over 60% of them seen only once. Sequencing was done on a sample of PBMCs. Receptors originate from a man in his forties or fifties in good health and CMV-seronegative.

The chain recombines TRBV5-1 with TRBJ2-3; 8 bases match TRBD2. Germline values: CDR1 SGHRS, CDR2 YFSETQ. The V segment lost 3 bases and the J segment 1 base; nucleotides outside the gene matches: 1. This CDR3 region has 14 residues. CDR3 in DNA: TGCGCCAGCAGCTCGGGGGGGGGCACAGATACGCAGTATTTT. Protein: CASSSGGGTDTQYF.

This rearrangement joins TRBV4-2 to TRBJ2-5; D remains unclear. Germline CDR1 reads LGHNA; CDR2 reads YNFKEQ. Trimming removed 0 bases from V and 1 base from J, with 9 bases in between. The CDR3 spans 15 residues. The CDR3 here is CASSQEGSSQETQYF. As DNA, the CDR3 is TGTGCCAGCAGCCAAGAGGGCAGCAGCCAAGAGACCCAGTACTTC.

The chain carries TRBV13 and TRBJ1-1; 9 nucleotides agree with TRBD1. With V trimmed by 3 bases and J by 1 base, 6 bases remained unmatched. CDR1 and CDR2 from the germline V gene are PRHDT and FYEKMQ (reference sequence). There are 16 residues in the CDR3. For the CDR3, the DNA is TGTGCCAGCAGCTTGGACAGGGGCTATAGGAACACTGAAGCTTTCTTT. This codes for CASSLDRGYRNTEAFF. The complete variable domain, with remaining parts taken from reference TRBV13 and TRBJ1-1, reads AAGVIQSPRHLIKEKRETATLKCYPIPRHDTVYWYQQGPGQDPQFLISFYEKMQSDKGSIPDRFSAQQFSDYHSELNMSSLELGDSALYFCASSLDRGYRNTEAFFGQGTRLTVV.

V and J are TRBV6-5 and TRBJ2-1; D uncertain. CDR3 length equals 11 residues. Trimming took off 7 bases at V and 9 bases at J, with 10 bases between the two ends. Germline V gene lookup returns CDR1 MNHEY and CDR2 SVGAGI. CDR3 sequence reads: CASTYEAEQFF. CDR3 nucleotides: TGTGCCAGCACCTACGAGGCTGAGCAGTTCTTC.

The CDR3 coding sequence is TGCGCCAGCAGCCACGAACGCGGATACGAGCAGTACTTC. Its translation: CASSHERGYEQYF. V and J are TRBV4-1 and TRBJ2-7, with D unresolved. This CDR3 comprises 13 residues. The germline V gene has CDR1 MGHRA and CDR2 YSYEKL. Deletions cut 3 bases from V and 4 bases from J, with 10 bases between.

The chain has TRBV7-8 and TRBJ2-6, with 10 bases lining up with TRBD2. The CDR3 sequence is 18 residues long. J gave up 1 base and V 5 bases, and 8 bases lay outside the gene matches. The V gene's germline CDR1 is SGHVS and CDR2 FQNEAQ. In nucleotides, the CDR3 is TGTGCCAGCAGCCCAGAGCGGGGGGGTTGGTCTGGGGCCAACGTCCTGACTTTC. Its translation is CASSPERGGWSGANVLTF.

The V and J genes are TRBV6-1 and TRBJ2-4, with 7 bases that match TRBD1. Germline values: CDR1 MNHNS, CDR2 SASEGT. Trimming removed 0 bases from V and 2 bases from J; junction bases left unmatched: 4. There are 16 residues in the CDR3. The CDR3 region has the DNA TGTGCCAGCAGTGAAGCCCAGGGGGTGTCCAAAAACATTCAGTACTTC. Translating gives CASSEAQGVSKNIQYF.

This clone was counted between two and nine times. J is TRBJ2-7 and V is TRBV5-1; the D gene is possibly TRBD1 (6 bases). V dropped 0 bases and J dropped 2 bases, with 9 bases sitting between them. The length of the CDR3 is 14 residues. CDR1 SGHRS and CDR2 YFSETQ come from the germline V gene. This chain's CDR3 is CASSLGDKPYEQYF. In nucleotides, the CDR3 is TGCGCCAGCAGCTTGGGGGACAAACCCTACGAGCAGTACTTC. The entire variable domain, with the rest obtained from reference TRBV5-1 and TRBJ2-7, is as follows: KAGVTQTPRYLIKTRGQQVTLSCSPISGHRSVSWYQQTPGQGLQFLFEYFSETQRNKGNFPGRFSGRQFSNSRSEMNVSTLELGDSALYLCASSLGDKPYEQYFGPGTRLTVT.

J is TRBJ2-7 and V is TRBV4-2; TRBD2 agrees at 9 bases. CDR3 length equals 15 residues. Germline CDR1 and CDR2: LGHNA and YNFKEQ. The V and J ends lost 0 bases and 4 bases, in that order; junction bases with no gene match: 4. Here the CDR3 reads CASSQDPSGEYEQYV. The CDR3 DNA reads TGTGCCAGCAGCCAAGATCCTAGCGGGGAGTACGAGCAGTACGTC.

This sequence joins TRBV2 and TRBJ2-3; D gene uncertain. The CDR3 length is 12 residues. Germline lookup yields CDR1 SNHLY and CDR2 FYNNEI. V was cut by 7 bases and J by 4 bases, with 9 bases left in between. CDR3 bases: TGTGCCAGCACCTTAGCTGCAGATACGCAGTATTTT. Translated, it gives CASTLAADTQYF.

This chain uses TRBV7-2 with TRBJ2-3, with TRBD2 matching 9 bases. V was clipped by 0 bases and J by 5 bases; unmatched bases: 0. Looked up from germline, CDR1 is SGHTA and CDR2 is FQGNSA. CDR3 length: 14 amino acids. CDR3 in DNA: TGTGCCAGCAGCTTAGCTAGCGGGGGAGATACGCAGTATTTT. It is translated as CASSLASGGDTQYF. Together with reference TRBV7-2 and TRBJ2-3, the CDR3 gives the full variable domain: GAGVSQSPSNKVTEKGKDVELRCDPISGHTALYWYRQSLGQGLEFLIYFQGNSAPDKSGLPSDRFSAERTGGSVSTLTIQRTQQEDSAVYLCASSLASGGDTQYFGPGTRLTVL.

The gene calls are TRBV5-4 and TRBJ2-3; D is possibly TRBD2 (6 bases). The CDR3 contains 16 residues. V was pared by 0 bases and J by 1 base, with 12 bases between. In germline, CDR1 is SGHNT, CDR2 YYREEE (reference sequence). This CDR3 is CASSLAGGIGTDTQYF. The CDR3 DNA follows: TGTGCCAGCAGCTTGGCCGGAGGGATAGGCACAGATACGCAGTATTTT.

The CDR3 coding sequence is TGTGCCAGTAGTATAGGTTACTACGGGGAAGAAAGAGGTGGCTACACCTTC. Its translation: CASSIGYYGEERGGYTF. V gene TRBV19 combines with J gene TRBJ1-2; D is unclear. The CDR3 is 17 residues long. Trimming left V 1 base short and J 7 bases short, with 22 bases between. Germline V gene data show CDR1 as LNHDA and CDR2 as SQIVND (reference sequence).

This chain uses TRBV13 with TRBJ2-1, with TRBD2 matching 8 bases. CDR1 is PRHDT and CDR2 is FYEKMQ in the germline V gene (reference sequence). This CDR3 comprises 15 residues. Unmatched junction bases numbered 4, after V lost 4 bases and J lost 2 bases. The CDR3 DNA reads TGTGCCAGCAGCTACCGGGGGGGTCCCTACAATGAGCAGTTCTTC. Translated, it gives CASSYRGGPYNEQFF.